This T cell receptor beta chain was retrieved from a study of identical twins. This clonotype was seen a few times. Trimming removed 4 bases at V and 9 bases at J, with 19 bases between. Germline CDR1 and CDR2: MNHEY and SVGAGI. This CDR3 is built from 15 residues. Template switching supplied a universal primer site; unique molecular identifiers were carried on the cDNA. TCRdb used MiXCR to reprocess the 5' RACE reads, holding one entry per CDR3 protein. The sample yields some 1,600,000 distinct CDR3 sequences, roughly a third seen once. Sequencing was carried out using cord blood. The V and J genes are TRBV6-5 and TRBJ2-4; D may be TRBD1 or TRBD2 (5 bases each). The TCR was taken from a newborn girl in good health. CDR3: CASSSGDLGRAIQYF. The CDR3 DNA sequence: TGTGCCAGCAGTTCCGGGGACCTAGGGCGGGCCATTCAGTACTTC.